The clone carrying this TCR beta chain was recorded a few times. Its antigen is unknown. PCR was performed a second time for roughly 7 to 12 cycles using a sample-barcoded 5' primer and a J-beta primer mix. TCRdb re-called the 5' RACE reads with MiXCR, one entry per CDR3 protein. The sample has about 1.6 million distinct CDR3 sequences, around 35% seen once; the top ten hold approximately 11%. This specimen belongs to a study of blood T cells in healthy people across ages. Study findings and constraints: CMV status of donors was not determined, possibly confounding expanded clonotype changes.

Whenever a sample was processed, at least 7 million PBMCs were isolated. The sequenced sample was blood. The receptor's source is a woman aged 25 to 39 in good health.

The CDR3 coding sequence is TGTGCCAGCAGCCCAGGGGGATCTCCCGCAGATACGCAGTATTTT. This codes for CASSPGGSPADTQYF. V gene TRBV7-9 combines with J gene TRBJ2-3, with 7 bases matching TRBD1. Germline V lookup: CDR1 SEHNR, CDR2 FQNEAQ (reference sequence). The CDR3 consists of 15 residues. The V segment lost 5 bases and the J segment 4 bases; nucleotides outside the gene matches: 9. Together with reference TRBV7-9 and TRBJ2-3, the CDR3 gives the full variable domain: DTGVSQNPRHKITKRGQNVTFRCDPISEHNRLYWYRQTLGQGPEFLTYFQNEAQLEKSRLLSDRFSAERPKGSFSTLEIQRTEQGDSAMYLCASSPGGSPADTQYFGPGTRLTVL.